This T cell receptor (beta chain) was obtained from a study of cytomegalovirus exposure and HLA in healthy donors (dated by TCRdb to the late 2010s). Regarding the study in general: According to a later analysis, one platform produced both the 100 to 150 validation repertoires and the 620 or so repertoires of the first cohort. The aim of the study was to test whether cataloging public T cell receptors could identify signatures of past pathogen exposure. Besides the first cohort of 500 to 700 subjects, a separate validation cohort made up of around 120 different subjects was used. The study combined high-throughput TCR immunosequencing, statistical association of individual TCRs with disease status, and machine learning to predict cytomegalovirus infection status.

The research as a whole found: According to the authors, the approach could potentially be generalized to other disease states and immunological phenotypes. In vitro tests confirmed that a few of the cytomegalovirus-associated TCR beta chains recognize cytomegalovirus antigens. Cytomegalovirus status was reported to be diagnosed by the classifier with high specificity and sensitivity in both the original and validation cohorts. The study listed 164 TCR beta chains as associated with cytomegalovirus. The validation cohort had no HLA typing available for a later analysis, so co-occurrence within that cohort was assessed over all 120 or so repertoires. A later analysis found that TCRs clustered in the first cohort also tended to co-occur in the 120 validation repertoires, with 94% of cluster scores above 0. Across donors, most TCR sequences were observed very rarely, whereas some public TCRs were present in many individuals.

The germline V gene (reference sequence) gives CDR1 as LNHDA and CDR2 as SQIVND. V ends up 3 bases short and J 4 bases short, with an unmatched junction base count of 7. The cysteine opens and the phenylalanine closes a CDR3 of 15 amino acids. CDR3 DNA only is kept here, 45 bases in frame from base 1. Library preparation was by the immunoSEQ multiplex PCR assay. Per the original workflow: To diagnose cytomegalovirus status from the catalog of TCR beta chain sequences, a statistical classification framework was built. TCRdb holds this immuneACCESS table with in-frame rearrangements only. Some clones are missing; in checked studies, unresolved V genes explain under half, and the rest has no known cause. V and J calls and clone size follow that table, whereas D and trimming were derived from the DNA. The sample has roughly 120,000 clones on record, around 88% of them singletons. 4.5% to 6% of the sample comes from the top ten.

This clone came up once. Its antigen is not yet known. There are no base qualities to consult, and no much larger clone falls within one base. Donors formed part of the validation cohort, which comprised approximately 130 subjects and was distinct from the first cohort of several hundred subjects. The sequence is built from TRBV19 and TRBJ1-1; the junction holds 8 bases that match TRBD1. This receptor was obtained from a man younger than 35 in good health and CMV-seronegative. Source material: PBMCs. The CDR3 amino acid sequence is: CASSMGWTGSTEAFF. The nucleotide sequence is TGTGCCAGTAGTATGGGATGGACAGGGAGCACTGAAGCTTTCTTT. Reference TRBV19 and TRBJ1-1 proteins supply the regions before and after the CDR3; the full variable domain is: DGGITQSPKYLFRKEGQNVTLSCEQNLNHDAMYWYRQDPGQGLRLIYYSQIVNDFQKGDIAEGYSVSREKKESFPLTVTSAQKNPTAFYLCASSMGWTGSTEAFFGQGTRLTVV.